The 6 T cell receptor beta chains below come from one sample, sequenced in a study of blood T cell repertoires in COVID-19. Assay: immunoSEQ multiplex PCR; the TCRdb copy retains only in-frame clones and omits some. The sample lists 350,000 to 400,000 clones; approximately 86% were seen once. Sequenced sample: peripheral blood. The receptors shown here come from an older woman with COVID-19, enrolled during active disease.

The chain links TRBV4-2 to TRBJ2-7; 7 bases map to TRBD1. The CDR3 runs 14 residues. The V gene's germline CDR1 is LGHNA and CDR2 YNFKEQ. The trim removed 4 bases at V and 3 bases at J, leaving 6 bases unmatched. CDR3 DNA: TGTGCCAGCAGCCTCGGACAGGTGAACTACGAGCAGTACTTC. It is translated as CASSLGQVNYEQYF.

J is TRBJ1-1 and V is TRBV6-5; D is undetermined. V gave up 11 bases and J gave up 5 bases, with 18 bases separating them. This CDR3 comprises 13 residues. CDR1 MNHEY and CDR2 SVGAGI come from the germline V gene. The CDR3 DNA reads as TGTGCCGGCTACAGTCCCCCGGGGACTGAAGCTTTCTTT. Protein sequence: CAGYSPPGTEAFF.

This chain uses TRBV7-9 with TRBJ2-7; TRBD2 aligns across 7 bases. Germline CDR1 SEHNR, CDR2 FQNEAQ (reference sequence). The J segment lost 3 bases and the V segment lost 1 base, leaving 6 bases of the junction unmatched. The CDR3 runs to 15 residues. CDR3 coding DNA: TGTGCCAGCAGCTTAGGGGAGCGGGGCCTCTACGAGCAGTACTTC. It translates to CASSLGERGLYEQYF.

V and J are TRBV10-2 and TRBJ1-4; D may be TRBD1 (6 bases). Germline CDR1 and CDR2: WSHSY and SAAADI. The V end was cut by 0 bases, the J end by 4 bases, with 9 bases between. This CDR3 spans 15 amino acids. In nucleotides, the CDR3 is TGCGCCAGCAGTGAGTCGGGACACCGTAATGAAAAACTGTTTTTT. Translating it yields CASSESGHRNEKLFF.

DNA of the CDR3: TGTGCCAGCTCACCACTGCGGAACACTGAAGCTTTCTTT. It codes for CASSPLRNTEAFF. This chain joins TRBV18 and TRBJ1-1; D gene uncertain. The CDR3 extends over 13 amino acids. The V end lost 1 base, the J end lost 1 base, and 4 bases lay between the germline ends. The germline CDR1 and CDR2 sequences are KGHSH and LQKENI.

The chain couples TRBV12-3 or TRBV12-4 to TRBJ2-2, with a weak D call TRBD2 (5 bases). The CDR3 covers 13 residues. Trimming removed 5 bases from V and 7 bases from J, with 11 bases in between. CDR3 region: CASSKNGDGELFF. The CDR3 coding sequence is TGTGCCAGCAGTAAGAACGGGGACGGGGAGCTGTTTTTT.